This T cell receptor beta chain was captured in a study of blood T cell repertoires in COVID-19. The table came from immunoSEQ multiplex PCR; TCRdb's copy has only in-frame clones and leaves some out. The sample includes about 240,000 clones, around 80% seen only once; the top ten take 3.4%. CDR3 size: 15 residues. V gave up 8 bases and J gave up 1 base, with 17 bases separating them. CDR1 is MNHEY, CDR2 SVGAGI, per germline. The source is a young woman with acute or convalescent COVID-19. V and J are TRBV6-5 and TRBJ1-1; D gene ambiguous. Sequencing used peripheral blood. The CDR3 bases are TGTGCCAGCGGAGGTGGCCCGGGGAAGAACACTGAAGCTTTCTTT. Protein product: CASGGGPGKNTEAFF.